Included here is one T cell receptor beta chain sequence, with context. Its specificity is not known. This record comes from a study of Ad26.COV2.S vaccination and SARS-CoV-2 variants. The study's findings and limits: TCR breadth and depth estimates may have understated total T cell responses. Marked by substantial breadth, spike-specific CD8+ and CD4+ T cell responses were reportedly seen after vaccination. Vaccine recipients and placebo recipients showed similar non-spike TCR breadth.

Assay used: immunoSEQ multiplex PCR; TCRdb lists only in-frame clones, some missing. The sample shows fewer than 50,000 clones, around 83% of them seen only once. In germline, CDR1 is SGHRS, CDR2 YFSETQ. The CDR3 spans 17 residues. Germline trimming cut 3 bases from V and 0 bases from J; bases unmatched to any gene: 9. Sequenced here: peripheral blood, sampled after recovery from COVID-19. This TCR was recovered from a human donor who had recovered from COVID-19. The rearrangement joins TRBV5-1 to TRBJ1-3; 7 nucleotides agree with TRBD1. The CDR3 here is CASSSHRGTLSGNTIYF. CDR3 bases: TGCGCCAGCAGCTCACACAGGGGAACCCTCTCTGGAAACACCATATATTTT.